A selection of T cell receptor beta chains follows, all from one sample in a study of OX40 agonist ivuxolimab in advanced cancers. The repertoire was sequenced with immunoSEQ multiplex PCR; TCRdb's copy has only in-frame clones and lacks some. The repertoire holds about 77,000 clones, with around 83% as singletons. Material: CD4+ or CD8+ T cells sorted from blood, obtained in a trial of the OX40 agonist ivuxolimab. All receptors come from an adult with an advanced solid tumor such as melanoma, head and neck, liver or kidney cancer. Both conserved end residues are part of each CDR3. The order of the fields is V gene, J gene, clone size, CDR3 length, CDR3 protein. Some rows have no size entry. The others give once, few or many, or a class for an expanded clone.

>TRBV7-2|TRBJ2-7|-|15
CASSSARLGSYEQYF
>TRBV5-6|TRBJ1-2|few|12
CASSSAVYGYTF
>TRBV2|TRBJ2-7|once|14
CASGEQGAGYEQYF
>TRBV5-4|TRBJ2-2|-|17
CASSFRTSGRYTGELFF
>TRBV2|TRBJ1-5|few|14
CASRLTVSNQPQHF
>TRBV19|TRBJ1-6|-|15
CASRDRTVTNSPLHF
>TRBV5-5|TRBJ2-5|once|14
CASRLEGLQETQYF
>TRBV6-5|TRBJ2-2|-|16
CASSYRNSGSTGELFF
>TRBV2|TRBJ2-5|-|11
CASKEGWTQYF
>TRBV30|TRBJ2-7|-|12
CAWSQGEDWAYF
>TRBV18|TRBJ1-1|-|15
CASSPPGSGGTEAFF
>TRBV11-2|TRBJ2-3|-|20
CASSLEGLAGGAPSTDTQYF
>TRBV4-1|TRBJ2-1|-|18
CASSQGWASGPSYNEQFF
>TRBV11-3|TRBJ2-3|-|12
CASSLGGDTQYF
>TRBV7-3|TRBJ2-1|-|12
CASSLAEDEQFF
>TRBV6-5|TRBJ1-1|-|12
CASRSRGTEAFF
>TRBV19|TRBJ1-1|-|13
CASRPKLNTEAFF
>TRBV2|TRBJ1-1|-|14
CASSPLDQGKWAFF
>TRBV28|TRBJ1-5|-|14
CASSFTAPARPQHF
>TRBV2|TRBJ2-7|-|14
CASNTGTGLGEQYF
>TRBV2|TRBJ1-2|-|13
CASSEIQEGGYTF
>TRBV19|TRBJ2-7|-|13
CASSIRVGAEQYF
>TRBV2|TRBJ1-2|-|14
CASSVEQGNYGYTF
>TRBV5-6|TRBJ2-2|-|16
CASSLGQGANTGELFF
>TRBV10-3|TRBJ1-5|-|13
CAISVGGRQPQHF
>TRBV7-8|TRBJ2-5|-|14
CASSLQALQETQYF
>TRBV4-3|TRBJ2-7|-|15
CASSQLTGVTYEQYF
>TRBV21-1|TRBJ2-7|-|18
CASSKKGGLAGVCYEQYF
>TRBV25-1|TRBJ2-7|-|14
CASSEDPEVREQYF
>TRBV5-1|TRBJ2-3|few|15
CASSWDRDRTDTQYF
>TRBV4-2|TRBJ2-5|few|14
CASSKAGMGETQYF
>TRBV28|TRBJ1-1|-|13
CASSLEDRTEAFF
>TRBV5-5|TRBJ1-5|-|15
CASSLRGQPNQPQHF
>TRBV5-1|TRBJ1-5|few|16
CASSRDILGMNQPQHF
>TRBV11-3|TRBJ2-1|-|14
CASSFGQGISEQFF
>TRBV4-1|TRBJ2-7|once|14
CASSQVTATYEQYF
>TRBV29-1|TRBJ1-1|-|13
CSGHRVGDTEAFF
>TRBV9|TRBJ1-1|-|16
CASSQRPTGLNTEAFF
>TRBV2|TRBJ2-3|-|15
CASSKLAGGTDTQYF
>TRBV19|TRBJ2-3|-|17
CASSIASGAGVTDTQYF
>TRBV2|TRBJ1-1|-|13
CASSVDGNTEAFF
>TRBV5-1|TRBJ2-2|-|14
CASSLETATGELFF
>TRBV14|TRBJ1-2|once|15
CASSPGGGRNYGYTF
>TRBV7-2|TRBJ1-1|few|13
CASSPVVDTEAFF
>TRBV7-2|TRBJ1-1|few|18
CASSLAEGQGPKNTEAFF
>TRBV6-5|TRBJ2-2|-|15
CASSYFGTNTGELFF
>TRBV29-1|TRBJ1-1|-|15
CSVEVGQGRVTEAFF
>TRBV7-9|TRBJ2-3|-|11
CASSSGIAQYF
>TRBV28|TRBJ2-5|-|14
CASSSPDREETQYF
>TRBV5-1|TRBJ1-1|medium-sized|12
CASSLGQGITFF
>TRBV6-1|TRBJ1-2|-|14
CASSERWQSYGYTF
>TRBV18|TRBJ1-2|once|15
CASSPRQGQSYGYTF
>TRBV4-1|TRBJ1-1|-|17
CASSRLAGGLRNTEAFF
>TRBV7-9|TRBJ2-7|-|11
CASSRSYEQYF
>TRBV18|TRBJ2-2|once|13
CASSPPSTGELFF